This is a list of T cell receptor beta chains from one sample in a study of blood T cell repertoires in COVID-19. Repertoires were generated with immunoSEQ multiplex PCR, while TCRdb's copy carries only in-frame clones and drops some. The table records about 84,000 clones, around 83% of them present only once. The sequencing input was peripheral blood. The source is an elderly man with active or convalescent COVID-19. CDR3s include the opening cysteine and the closing phenylalanine or tryptophan. D genes are given only for firm matches. Clone size is not always given. Where it is, it says once, few, many or a class for expanded clones.

V gene,clone size,D gene,J gene,CDR3 protein,CDR3 DNA
TRBV30,NA,TRBD1,TRBJ1-2,CAYVDRVGAGYTF,TGTGCCTACGTGGACAGGGTGGGAGCTGGCTACACCTTC
TRBV2,NA,TRBD1,TRBJ2-5,CASRRPTGGGQETQYF,TGTGCCAGCAGACGACCGACAGGGGGCGGCCAAGAGACCCAGTACTTC
TRBV5-1,NA,NA,TRBJ1-2,CASSLAGRSGYTF,TGCGCCAGCAGCTTAGCGGGACGAAGTGGCTACACCTTC
TRBV11-1,NA,NA,TRBJ1-2,CASSLQGFGYTF,TGTGCCAGCAGCTTACAGGGCTTTGGCTACACCTTC
TRBV27,NA,NA,TRBJ1-5,CASSLSGTTRQPQHF,TGTGCCAGCAGCTTATCCGGGACTACTAGGCAGCCCCAGCATTTT
TRBV30,once,TRBD1,TRBJ1-3,CAWIIDRGPGNTIYF,TGTGCCTGGATCATCGACAGGGGACCTGGAAACACCATATATTTT
TRBV7-8,NA,NA,TRBJ1-5,CASSLEGGQPQHF,TGTGCCAGCAGCTTGGAGGGTGGGCAGCCCCAGCATTTT
TRBV30,NA,NA,TRBJ1-3,CAWRLFSGNTIYF,TGTGCCTGGAGGTTATTCTCTGGAAACACCATATATTTT
TRBV25-1,NA,NA,TRBJ1-4,CASSDPRLTEKLFF,TGTGCCAGCAGTGATCCCCGACTGACTGAAAAACTGTTTTTT
TRBV6-5,NA,NA,TRBJ1-3,CASSFRAGNTIYF,TGTGCCAGCAGTTTCAGGGCTGGAAACACCATATATTTT
TRBV9,NA,NA,TRBJ1-2,CASSTEWAGYTF,TGTGCCAGCAGCACTGAGTGGGCTGGCTACACCTTC
TRBV5-5,NA,NA,TRBJ2-5,CASSPVGERETQYF,TGTGCCAGCAGCCCCGTTGGGGAGAGGGAGACCCAGTACTTC
TRBV19,NA,TRBD2,TRBJ2-1,CASRELAGDHNEQFF,TGTGCCAGTAGAGAACTAGCGGGAGATCACAATGAGCAGTTCTTC
TRBV18,NA,TRBD2,TRBJ2-7,CASSSGTSGPYEQYF,TGTGCCAGCTCCTCGGGGACTAGCGGGCCCTACGAGCAGTACTTC
TRBV7-9,once,NA,TRBJ2-5,CASVGGLGTQYF,TGTGCCAGCGTCGGGGGTCTCGGGACCCAGTACTTC
TRBV19,few,NA,TRBJ1-1,CASSISVGAPNTEAFF,TGTGCCAGTAGTATATCAGTGGGGGCCCCCAACACTGAAGCTTTCTTT
TRBV19,NA,NA,TRBJ1-4,CASAPGHANEKLFF,TGTGCCAGTGCTCCAGGTCACGCTAATGAAAAACTGTTTTTT
TRBV7-8,NA,TRBD1,TRBJ2-7,CASLWTGRPYEQYF,TGTGCCAGCTTGTGGACAGGGCGTCCCTACGAGCAGTACTTC
TRBV20-1,few,NA,TRBJ1-2,CSAGWENGYTF,TGCAGTGCTGGGTGGGAGAATGGCTACACCTTC
TRBV28,NA,NA,TRBJ1-4,CASSLGQDNEKLFF,TGTGCCAGCAGTTTGGGCCAAGATAATGAAAAACTGTTTTTT
TRBV18,NA,NA,TRBJ2-7,CASSPGQFEQYF,TGTGCCAGCTCACCAGGGCAGTTCGAGCAGTACTTC
TRBV13,NA,NA,TRBJ2-3,CASSSRDKAPRDTQYF,TGTGCCAGCAGCTCCCGGGACAAAGCGCCCCGGGATACGCAGTATTTT
TRBV7-9,NA,NA,TRBJ1-5,CASSSPSGRTQHF,TGTGCCAGCAGCTCCCCCTCAGGGAGGACCCAGCATTTT
TRBV2,NA,NA,TRBJ2-7,CASSRDSLEQYF,TGTGCCAGCAGTCGGGACTCCCTAGAGCAGTACTTC
TRBV6-5,NA,TRBD2,TRBJ2-1,CASNLAGVNNEQFF,TGTGCCAGCAATCTAGCGGGGGTTAACAATGAGCAGTTCTTC
TRBV11-2,NA,TRBD2,TRBJ2-5,CASSLIGTSGSGETQYF,TGTGCCAGCAGCTTAATTGGGACTAGCGGGAGCGGCGAGACCCAGTACTTC
TRBV28,once,TRBD2,TRBJ2-5,CASSYLESGSETQYF,TGTGCCAGCAGTTACCTCGAAAGCGGGAGTGAGACCCAGTACTTC
TRBV7-2,NA,NA,TRBJ2-5,CASSSRRGGPWETQYF,TGTGCCAGCAGCTCCCGGAGGGGCGGCCCTTGGGAGACCCAGTACTTC
TRBV7-2,NA,NA,TRBJ2-6,CASSFRNSVLTF,TGTGCCAGCAGCTTCCGCAACTCCGTCCTGACTTTC
TRBV5-6,NA,TRBD1,TRBJ1-1,CASSSSRDSENTEAFF,TGTGCCAGCAGCTCCTCCCGGGACAGTGAGAACACTGAAGCTTTCTTT
TRBV11-2,NA,NA,TRBJ1-1,CASSSLTGMNTEAFF,TGTGCCAGCAGCTCCTTAACTGGTATGAACACTGAAGCTTTCTTT
TRBV27,once,TRBD1,TRBJ2-7,CASRAGQDEHEQYF,TGTGCCAGCAGGGCGGGACAGGATGAGCACGAGCAGTACTTC
TRBV9,NA,NA,TRBJ2-1,CASSVLSLNEQFF,TGTGCCAGCAGCGTACTGTCCCTCAATGAGCAGTTCTTC
TRBV6-5,NA,NA,TRBJ2-3,CASSSGAQSLYF,TGTGCCAGCAGCTCCGGAGCCCAGAGCTTATATTTT
TRBV5-4,NA,NA,TRBJ2-1,CASRDPTSSEQFF,TGTGCCAGCAGGGATCCCACTAGCAGCGAGCAGTTCTTC
TRBV24-1,NA,TRBD1,TRBJ1-2,CATSDPTGQGGYGYTF,TGTGCCACCAGTGACCCGACGGGACAGGGGGGATATGGCTACACCTTC
TRBV19,NA,NA,TRBJ2-1,CASGGGPRPREQFF,TGTGCCAGTGGCGGAGGCCCCCGCCCCAGGGAGCAGTTCTTC
TRBV4-2,NA,NA,TRBJ1-2,CASSQDYRVDYGYTF,TGTGCCAGCAGCCAAGATTATCGGGTGGACTATGGCTACACCTTC
TRBV2,NA,TRBD1,TRBJ2-7,CASALGQGANEQYF,TGTGCCAGCGCGCTGGGACAGGGGGCGAACGAGCAGTACTTC
TRBV29-1,NA,TRBD2,TRBJ2-1,CSVEVGRVSNEQFF,TGCAGCGTTGAGGTCGGGAGGGTGTCAAATGAGCAGTTCTTC
TRBV28,NA,NA,TRBJ2-5,CASSLSMGAQETQYF,TGTGCCAGCAGTTTATCCATGGGAGCCCAAGAGACCCAGTACTTC
TRBV5-8,NA,TRBD1,TRBJ2-7,CASSFTPGQGYEQYF,TGTGCCAGCAGCTTTACACCGGGACAGGGGTACGAGCAGTACTTC
TRBV5-1,once,NA,TRBJ1-3,CASSSDSSGNTIYF,TGCGCCAGCAGCTCTGACAGCTCTGGAAACACCATATATTTT
TRBV6-2/TRBV6-3,NA,NA,TRBJ1-6,CASSQDSANSPLHF,TGTGCCAGCAGTCAGGACAGTGCTAATTCACCCCTCCACTTT
TRBV2,NA,TRBD1,TRBJ1-4,CASSADRGLNEKLFF,TGTGCCAGCAGTGCCGACAGGGGACTTAATGAAAAACTGTTTTTT